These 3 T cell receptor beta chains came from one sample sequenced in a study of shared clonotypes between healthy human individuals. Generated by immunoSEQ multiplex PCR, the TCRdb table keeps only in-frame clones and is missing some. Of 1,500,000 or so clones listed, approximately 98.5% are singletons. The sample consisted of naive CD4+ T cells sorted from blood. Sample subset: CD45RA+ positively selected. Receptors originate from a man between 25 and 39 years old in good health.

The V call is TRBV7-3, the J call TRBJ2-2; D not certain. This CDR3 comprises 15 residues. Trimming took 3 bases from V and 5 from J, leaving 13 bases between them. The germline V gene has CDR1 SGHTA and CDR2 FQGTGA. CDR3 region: CASSFQPGETGELFF. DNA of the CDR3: TGTGCCAGCAGCTTCCAACCTGGGGAAACCGGGGAGCTGTTTTTT.

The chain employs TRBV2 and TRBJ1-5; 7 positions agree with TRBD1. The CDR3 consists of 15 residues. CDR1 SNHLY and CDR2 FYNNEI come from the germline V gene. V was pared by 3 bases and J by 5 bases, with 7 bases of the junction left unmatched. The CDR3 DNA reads TGTGCCAGCAGTGAGAGACAGGGTCGGGATCAGCCCCAGCATTTT. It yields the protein CASSERQGRDQPQHF.

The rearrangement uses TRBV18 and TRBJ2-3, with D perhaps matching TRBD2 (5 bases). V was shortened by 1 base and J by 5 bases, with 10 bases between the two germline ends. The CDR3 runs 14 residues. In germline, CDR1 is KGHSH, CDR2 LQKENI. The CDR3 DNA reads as TGTGCCAGCTCACCACGGGAGAACGTAGATACGCAGTATTTT. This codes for CASSPRENVDTQYF.